The T cell receptor (beta chain) under discussion was sequenced for a study of T cell changes during pregnancy in multiple sclerosis. Only in-frame clones appear in the TCRdb table, and some are missing; sequencing was by immunoSEQ multiplex PCR. The table has about 92,000 clones, 94% seen once. The origin of this receptor is a female donor with multiple sclerosis, enrolled in a pregnancy study. Sequenced here: peripheral blood, sampled in the third trimester of pregnancy.

The CDR3 DNA sequence: TGTGCCATCAGTGTCCAGCGGGAGGGCAATGAGCAGTTCTTC. Its translation is CAISVQREGNEQFF. The V gene is TRBV10-3, the J gene TRBJ2-1, with 10 bases that match TRBD2. This CDR3 region has 14 residues. Germline lookup yields CDR1 ENHRY and CDR2 SYGVKD. V lost 4 bases to trimming and J lost 6 bases; unmatched junction nucleotides: 3.